This T cell receptor beta chain stems from a study of blood T cell repertoires in COVID-19. This table comes from immunoSEQ multiplex PCR, and its TCRdb copy is limited to in-frame clones, with some not included. The table lists about 370,000 clones, 80% to 90% of them singletons. The CDR3 extends over 17 amino acids. Per the germline V gene, CDR1 is LNHDA and CDR2 is SQIVND (reference sequence). The ends lost 0 bases at V and 3 bases at J; junction bases unmatched: 5. This clone was counted a single time. J is TRBJ1-5 and V is TRBV19; TRBD1 matches 10 bases. Sequenced material: PBMCs or T cells enriched from blood (not recorded which). This receptor was obtained from a man between 18 and 29 years old who had recovered from COVID-19. The CDR3 nucleotides read TGTGCCAGTAGTATAGACCGGGACAGGGGTTTCAATCAGCCCCAGCATTTT. Protein product: CASSIDRDRGFNQPQHF.